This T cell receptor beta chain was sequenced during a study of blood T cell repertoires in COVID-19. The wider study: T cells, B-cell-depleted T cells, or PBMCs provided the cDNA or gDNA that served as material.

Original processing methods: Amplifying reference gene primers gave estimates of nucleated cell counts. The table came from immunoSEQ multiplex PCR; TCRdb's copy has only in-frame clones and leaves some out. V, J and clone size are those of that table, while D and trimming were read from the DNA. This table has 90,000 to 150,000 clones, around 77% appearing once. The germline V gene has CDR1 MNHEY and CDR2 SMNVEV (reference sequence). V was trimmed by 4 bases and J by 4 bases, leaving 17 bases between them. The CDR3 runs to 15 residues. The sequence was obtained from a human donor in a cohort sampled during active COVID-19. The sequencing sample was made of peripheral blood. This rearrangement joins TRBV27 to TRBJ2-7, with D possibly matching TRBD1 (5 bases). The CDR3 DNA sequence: TGTGCCAGCAGTTGGTCAGGGTTTGGATCATACGAGCAGTACTTC. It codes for CASSWSGFGSYEQYF.